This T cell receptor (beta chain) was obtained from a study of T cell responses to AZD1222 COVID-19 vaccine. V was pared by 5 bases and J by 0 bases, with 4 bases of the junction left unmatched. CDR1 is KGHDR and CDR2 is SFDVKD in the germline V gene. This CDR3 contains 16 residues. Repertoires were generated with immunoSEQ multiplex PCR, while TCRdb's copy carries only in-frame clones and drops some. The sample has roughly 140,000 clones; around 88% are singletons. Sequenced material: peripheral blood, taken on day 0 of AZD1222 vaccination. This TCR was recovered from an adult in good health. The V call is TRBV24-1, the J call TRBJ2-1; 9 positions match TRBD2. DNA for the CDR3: TGTGCCACCAGTGGGGTTAGCGGGAGCTCCTACAATGAGCAGTTCTTC. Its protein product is CATSGVSGSSYNEQFF.